This T cell receptor (beta chain) was recorded in a study of blood T cells in healthy people across ages. A sample-barcoded 5' primer and a J-beta primer mix were used in a second PCR of roughly 7 to 11 cycles. Using its own MiXCR run on the 5' RACE reads, TCRdb lists one record per CDR3 protein. The table lists approximately 1.5 million distinct CDR3 sequences, 30% to 35% of them singletons. The specimen was blood. The TCR sequence derives from a woman in her 30s in good health.

The CDR3 DNA reads as TGCAGTGCTAGCGACAGGGGGCAGGGCTACACCTTC. It is translated as CSASDRGQGYTF. The chain recombines TRBV20-1 with TRBJ1-2, with 10 bases lining up with TRBD1. V lost 3 bases and J lost 8; bases outside the gene matches: 3. The CDR3 is 12 amino acids. CDR1 is DFQATT, CDR2 SNEGSKA, per germline (reference sequence).